The sequence of this TCR beta chain was determined in a study of human T cells and chemical hapten exposure (dated by TCRdb to the early 2020s). About the full investigation: Libraries were pooled for sequencing, and per-sample TCR yields varied mainly because of small differences in library volumes within the pool. In alopecia patients, the study followed how the peripheral blood TCR repertoire changed in vivo over primary and secondary sensitization to diphenylcyclopropenone (DPC), a hapten. From each blood RNA sample, both TCR alpha and TCR beta chains were sequenced. Overall study outcomes, separate from this receptor: Repeated subsampling changed both the strength of the expansion versus patch-test correlation and the threshold at which that correlation became significant. DPC sensitization did not change the number of TCRs with a frequency above 1 in 1000, and there was no evidence of changes in global repertoire structure.

Total RNA was extracted from unfractionated whole blood that had been collected in Tempus Blood RNA tubes. As TCR sequencing controls, roughly five healthy volunteers were used, with blood taken at day 0, 2 weeks and 6 weeks. Library preparation was by 5' RACE. Sequenced using an Illumina MiSeq. During library preparation, unique molecular identifiers were attached to individual cDNA molecules so that TCRs could be counted in a quantitative, reproducible way. The study's own analysis went as follows. A median of around 96,000 TCRs per sample was observed, with a range of 23,224 to 690,600. The Decombinator software suite was used to annotate V, J and CDR3 in the TCR reads. Every sample was subsampled to the same number of TCRs (28,000) for the PS versus PT1 abundance plots. TCRs were defined as expanded if absent before sensitization and observed at least eight times at the 2-week time point. TCRdb handled the public reads itself, with Q25 trimming in fastp and clone calling in MiXCR, and kept productive beta chains. A single entry per CDR3 protein holds the most common genes and DNA from its merged rows. These V and J calls rely on TCRdb rather than the paper's analysis. Recorded for this sample are 110,000 or so distinct CDR3 sequences; roughly a fifth of them occurred a single time. The ten largest clonotypes hold approximately 2.8% of the sample.

The table lists this clonotype with a few counts. Its antigen has not been determined. No quality values exist for individual bases; no much larger clone is one base distant. The germline V gene specifies LGHNT as CDR1 and FRNRAP as CDR2. The CDR3 spans 15 residues, from the cysteine through the phenylalanine. The entry retains the CDR3 DNA only, 45 bases that are in frame from base 1. V loses 3 bases at its end and J loses 3 bases; junction bases beyond the gene matches: 2. The chain joins TRBV12-5 to TRBJ2-1; 10 central nucleotides agree with TRBD2. This TCR came from a human donor in good health. The CDR3 protein is CASGFVAGGYNEQFF. In nucleotide form, the sequence is TGTGCTAGTGGTTTTGTAGCGGGAGGCTACAATGAGCAGTTCTTC.